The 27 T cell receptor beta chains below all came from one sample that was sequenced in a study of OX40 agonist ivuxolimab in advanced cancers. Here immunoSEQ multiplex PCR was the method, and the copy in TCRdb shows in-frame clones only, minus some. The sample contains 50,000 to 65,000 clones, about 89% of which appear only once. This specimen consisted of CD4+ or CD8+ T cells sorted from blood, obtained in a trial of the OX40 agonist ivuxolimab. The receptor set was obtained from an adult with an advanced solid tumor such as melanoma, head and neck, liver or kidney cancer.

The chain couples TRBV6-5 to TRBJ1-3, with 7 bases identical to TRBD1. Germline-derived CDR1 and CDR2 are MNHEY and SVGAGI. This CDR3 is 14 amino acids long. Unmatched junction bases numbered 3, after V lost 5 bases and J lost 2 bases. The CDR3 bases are TGTGCCAGCAGTCGGGACAGAACTGGAAACACCATATATTTT. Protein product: CASSRDRTGNTIYF.

This CDR3 reads CASSPRWGLYGRADTQYF. In DNA, the CDR3 is TGTGCCAGCAGCCCAAGGTGGGGGCTTTACGGGAGGGCAGATACGCAGTATTTT. This rearrangement joins TRBV7-2 to TRBJ2-3; 8 bases map to TRBD2. The CDR3 has 18 residues. Per the germline V gene, CDR1 is SGHTA and CDR2 is FQGNSA. V lost 5 bases and J lost 4; bases outside the gene matches: 17.

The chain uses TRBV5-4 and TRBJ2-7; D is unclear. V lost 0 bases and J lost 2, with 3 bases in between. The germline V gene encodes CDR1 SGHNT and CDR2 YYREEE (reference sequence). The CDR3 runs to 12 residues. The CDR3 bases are TGTGCCAGCAGCTTGGACGCCTACGAGCAGTACTTC. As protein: CASSLDAYEQYF.

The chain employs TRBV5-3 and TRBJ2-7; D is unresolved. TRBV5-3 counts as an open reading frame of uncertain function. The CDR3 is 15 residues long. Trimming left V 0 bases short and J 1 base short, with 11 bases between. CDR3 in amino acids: CARSLGPNLSYEQYF. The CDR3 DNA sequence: TGTGCCAGAAGCTTGGGCCCGAACCTGTCCTACGAGCAGTACTTC.

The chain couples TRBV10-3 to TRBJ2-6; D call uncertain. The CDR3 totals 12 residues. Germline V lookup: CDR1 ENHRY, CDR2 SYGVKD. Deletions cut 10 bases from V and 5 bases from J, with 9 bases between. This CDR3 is CATSPRANVLTF. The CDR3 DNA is TGTGCCACCTCACCCCGGGCCAACGTCCTGACTTTC.

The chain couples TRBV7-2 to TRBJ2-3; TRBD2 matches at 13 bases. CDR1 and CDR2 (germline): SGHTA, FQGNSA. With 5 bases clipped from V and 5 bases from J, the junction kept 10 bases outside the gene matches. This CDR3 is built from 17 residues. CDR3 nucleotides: TGTGCCAGCAGCCCTCGGACTAGCGGGAGAAGGGGAGATACGCAGTATTTT. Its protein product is CASSPRTSGRRGDTQYF.

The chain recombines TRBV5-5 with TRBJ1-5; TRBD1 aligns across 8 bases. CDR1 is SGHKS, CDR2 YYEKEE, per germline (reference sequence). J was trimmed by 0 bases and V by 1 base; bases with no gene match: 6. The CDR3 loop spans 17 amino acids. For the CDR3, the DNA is TGTGCCAGCAGCTTGAAGGACAGGGAGTATAGCAATCAGCCCCAGCATTTT. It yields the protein CASSLKDREYSNQPQHF. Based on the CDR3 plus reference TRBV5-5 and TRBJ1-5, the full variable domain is DAGVTQSPTHLIKTRGQQVTLRCSPISGHKSVSWYQQVLGQGPQFIFQYYEKEERGRGNFPDRFSARQFPNYSSELNVNALLLGDSALYLCASSLKDREYSNQPQHFGDGTRLSIL.

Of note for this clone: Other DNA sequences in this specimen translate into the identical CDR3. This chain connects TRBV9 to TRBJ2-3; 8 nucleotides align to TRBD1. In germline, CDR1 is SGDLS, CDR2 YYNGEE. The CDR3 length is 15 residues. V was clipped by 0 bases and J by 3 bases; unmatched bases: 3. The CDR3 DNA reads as TGTGCCAGCAGCGTAGGAGGACAGGGTACAGATACGCAGTATTTT. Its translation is CASSVGGQGTDTQYF.

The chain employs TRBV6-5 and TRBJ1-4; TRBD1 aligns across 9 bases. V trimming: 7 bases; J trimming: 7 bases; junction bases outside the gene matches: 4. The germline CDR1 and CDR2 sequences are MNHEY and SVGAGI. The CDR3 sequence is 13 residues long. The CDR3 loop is CASIGTGSEKLFF. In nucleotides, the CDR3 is TGTGCCAGCATCGGGACAGGGAGTGAAAAACTGTTTTTT.

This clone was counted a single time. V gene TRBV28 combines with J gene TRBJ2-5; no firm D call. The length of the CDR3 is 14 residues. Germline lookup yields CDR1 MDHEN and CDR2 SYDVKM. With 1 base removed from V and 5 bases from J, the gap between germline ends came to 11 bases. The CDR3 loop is CASSLYPQGETQYF. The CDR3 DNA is TGTGCCAGCAGTTTATATCCCCAAGGGGAGACCCAGTACTTC. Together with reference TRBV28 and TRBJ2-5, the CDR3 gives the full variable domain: DVKVTQSSRYLVKRTGEKVFLECVQDMDHENMFWYRQDPGLGLRLIYFSYDVKMKEKGDIPEGYSVSREKKERFSLILESASTNQTSMYLCASSLYPQGETQYFGPGTRLLVL.

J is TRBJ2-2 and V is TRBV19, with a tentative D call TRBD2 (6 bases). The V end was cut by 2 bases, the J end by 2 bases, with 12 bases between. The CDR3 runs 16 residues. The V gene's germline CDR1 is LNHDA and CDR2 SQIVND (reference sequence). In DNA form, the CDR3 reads TGTGCCAGTAGTATAAGCGCGGGACTCAACACCGGGGAGCTGTTTTTT. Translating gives CASSISAGLNTGELFF.

The CDR3 loop is CASSIRDSEDEQYF. CDR3 DNA: TGTGCCAGCAGTATTCGGGACAGTGAGGACGAGCAGTACTTC. The rearrangement joins TRBV6-5 to TRBJ2-7; 7 nucleotides line up with TRBD1. This CDR3 contains 14 residues. J was trimmed by 5 bases and V by 5 bases; bases with no gene match: 9. Germline V lookup: CDR1 MNHEY, CDR2 SVGAGI.

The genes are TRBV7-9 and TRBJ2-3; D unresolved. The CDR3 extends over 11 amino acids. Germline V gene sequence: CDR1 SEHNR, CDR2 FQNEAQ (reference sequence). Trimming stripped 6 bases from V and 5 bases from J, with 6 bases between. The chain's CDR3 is CASSGIDTQYF. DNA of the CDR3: TGTGCCAGCAGTGGGATAGATACGCAGTATTTT.

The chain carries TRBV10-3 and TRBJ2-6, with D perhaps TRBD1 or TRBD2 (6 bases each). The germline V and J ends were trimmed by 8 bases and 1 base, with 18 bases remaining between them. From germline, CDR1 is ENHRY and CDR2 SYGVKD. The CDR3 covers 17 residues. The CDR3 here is CAIGIGGPRSGANVLTF. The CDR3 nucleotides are TGTGCCATCGGGATCGGGGGCCCGAGATCTGGGGCCAACGTCCTGACTTTC.

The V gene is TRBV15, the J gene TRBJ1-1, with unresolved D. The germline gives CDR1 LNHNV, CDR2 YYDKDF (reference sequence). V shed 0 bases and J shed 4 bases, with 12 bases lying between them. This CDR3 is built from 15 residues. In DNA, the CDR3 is TGTGCCACCAGCAGAGATCTAAGGGTAGGCACTGAAGCTTTCTTT. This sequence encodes CATSRDLRVGTEAFF.

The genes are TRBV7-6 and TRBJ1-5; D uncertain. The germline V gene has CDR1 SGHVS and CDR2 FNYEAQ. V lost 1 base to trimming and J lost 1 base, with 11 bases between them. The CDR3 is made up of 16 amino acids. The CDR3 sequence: CASSLGVGNSNQPQHF. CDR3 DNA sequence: TGTGCCAGCAGCTTAGGAGTGGGGAACAGCAATCAGCCCCAGCATTTT.

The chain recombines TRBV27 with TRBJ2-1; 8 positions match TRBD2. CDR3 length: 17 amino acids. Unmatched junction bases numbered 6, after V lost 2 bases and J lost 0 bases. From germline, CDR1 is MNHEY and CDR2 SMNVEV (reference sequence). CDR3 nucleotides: TGTGCCAGCAGTTTAGAAGGCGGGAGGCCCTCCTACAATGAGCAGTTCTTC. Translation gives CASSLEGGRPSYNEQFF.

The CDR3 DNA is TGCGCCAGCAGCCTCAGGACAGGGACAAATGAAAAACTGTTTTTT. This gives the protein CASSLRTGTNEKLFF. The chain combines TRBV5-1 with TRBJ1-4; 8 bases map to TRBD1. CDR1 SGHRS and CDR2 YFSETQ come from the germline V gene. The CDR3 covers 15 residues. V lost 4 bases, J lost 5 bases, and 7 bases stayed unmatched.

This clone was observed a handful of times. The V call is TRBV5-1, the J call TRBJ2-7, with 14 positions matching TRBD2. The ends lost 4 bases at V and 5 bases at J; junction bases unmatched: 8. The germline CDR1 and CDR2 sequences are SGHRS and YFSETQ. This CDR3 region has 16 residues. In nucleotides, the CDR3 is TGCGCCAGCAGCCCACCGGGACTAGCGGGAGTCAACGAGCAGTACTTC. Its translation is CASSPPGLAGVNEQYF.

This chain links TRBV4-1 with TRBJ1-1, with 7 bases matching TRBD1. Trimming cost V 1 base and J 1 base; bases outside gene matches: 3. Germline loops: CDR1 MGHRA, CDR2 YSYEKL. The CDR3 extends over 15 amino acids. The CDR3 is CASSQVGTANTEAFF. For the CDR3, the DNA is TGCGCCAGCAGCCAAGTCGGGACAGCGAACACTGAAGCTTTCTTT.

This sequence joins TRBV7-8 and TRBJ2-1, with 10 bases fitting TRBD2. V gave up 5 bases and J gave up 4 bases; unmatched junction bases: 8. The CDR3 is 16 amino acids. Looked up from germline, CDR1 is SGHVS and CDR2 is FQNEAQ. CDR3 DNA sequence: TGTGCCAGCAGCCCAAAGCGGGAGGGTCTATACAATGAGCAGTTCTTC. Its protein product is CASSPKREGLYNEQFF.

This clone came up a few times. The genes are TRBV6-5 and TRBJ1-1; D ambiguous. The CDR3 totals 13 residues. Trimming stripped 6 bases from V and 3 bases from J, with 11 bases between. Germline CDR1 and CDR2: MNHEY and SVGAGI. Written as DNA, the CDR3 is TGTGCCAGCAGCATCGTTTGGGACACTGAAGCTTTCTTT. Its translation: CASSIVWDTEAFF.

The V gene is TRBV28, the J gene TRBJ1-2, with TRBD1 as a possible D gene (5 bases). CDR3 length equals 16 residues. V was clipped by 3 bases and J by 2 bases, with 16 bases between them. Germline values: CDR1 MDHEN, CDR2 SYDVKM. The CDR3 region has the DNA TGTGCCAGCAGTTTTGCTAACCTGGGGCGGAACTATGGCTACACCTTC. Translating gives CASSFANLGRNYGYTF.

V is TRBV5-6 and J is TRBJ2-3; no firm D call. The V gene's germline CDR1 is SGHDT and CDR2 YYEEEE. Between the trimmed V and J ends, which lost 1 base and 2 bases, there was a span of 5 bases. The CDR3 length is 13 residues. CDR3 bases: TGTGCCAGCAGCTTGCTGTCCACAGATACGCAGTATTTT. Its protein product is CASSLLSTDTQYF. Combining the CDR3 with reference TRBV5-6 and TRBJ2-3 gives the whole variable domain DAGVTQSPTHLIKTRGQQVTLRCSPKSGHDTVSWYQQALGQGPQFIFQYYEEEERQRGNFPDRFSGHQFPNYSSELNVNALLLGDSALYLCASSLLSTDTQYFGPGTRLTVL.

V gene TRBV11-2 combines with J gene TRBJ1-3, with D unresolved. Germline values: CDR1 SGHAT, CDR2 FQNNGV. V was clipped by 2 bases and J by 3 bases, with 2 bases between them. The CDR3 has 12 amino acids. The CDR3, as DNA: TGTGCCAGCAGCTTATTTGGAAACACCATATATTTT. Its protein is CASSLFGNTIYF.

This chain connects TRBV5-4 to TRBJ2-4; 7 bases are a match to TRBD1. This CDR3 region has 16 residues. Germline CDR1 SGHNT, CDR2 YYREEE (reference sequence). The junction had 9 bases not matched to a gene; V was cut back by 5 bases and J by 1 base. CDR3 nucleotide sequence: TGTGCCAGCAGGGATCAGGGGGATTCCGCCAAAAACATTCAGTACTTC. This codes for CASRDQGDSAKNIQYF.

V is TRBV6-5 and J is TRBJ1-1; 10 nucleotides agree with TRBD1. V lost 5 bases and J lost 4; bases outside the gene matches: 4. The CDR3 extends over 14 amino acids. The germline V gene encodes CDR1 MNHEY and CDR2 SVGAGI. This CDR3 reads CASSRRQGATEAFF. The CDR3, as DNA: TGTGCCAGCAGTCGTCGACAGGGGGCCACTGAAGCTTTCTTT.